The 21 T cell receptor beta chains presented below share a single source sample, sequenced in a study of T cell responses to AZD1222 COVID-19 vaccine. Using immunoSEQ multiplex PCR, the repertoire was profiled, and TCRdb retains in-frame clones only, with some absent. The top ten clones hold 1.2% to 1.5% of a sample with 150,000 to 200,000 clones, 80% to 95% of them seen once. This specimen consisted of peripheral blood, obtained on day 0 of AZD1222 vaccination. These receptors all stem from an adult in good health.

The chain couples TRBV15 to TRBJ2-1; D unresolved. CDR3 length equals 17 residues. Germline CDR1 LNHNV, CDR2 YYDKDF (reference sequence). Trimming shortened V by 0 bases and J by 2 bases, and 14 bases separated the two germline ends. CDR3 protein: CATSRDTSAAAYNEQFF. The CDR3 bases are TGTGCCACCAGCAGAGATACGTCGGCGGCGGCCTACAATGAGCAGTTCTTC.

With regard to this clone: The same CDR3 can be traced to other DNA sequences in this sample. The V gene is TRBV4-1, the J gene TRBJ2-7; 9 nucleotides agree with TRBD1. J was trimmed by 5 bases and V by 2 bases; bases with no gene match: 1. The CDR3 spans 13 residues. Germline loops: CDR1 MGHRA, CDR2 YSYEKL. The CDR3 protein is CASSQRTGDEQYF. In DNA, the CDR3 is TGCGCCAGCAGCCAACGGACAGGGGACGAGCAGTACTTC.

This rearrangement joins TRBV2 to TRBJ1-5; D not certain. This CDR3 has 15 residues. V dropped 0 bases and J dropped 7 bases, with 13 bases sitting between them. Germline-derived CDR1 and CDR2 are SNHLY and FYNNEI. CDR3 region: CASSEAGLGNQPQHF. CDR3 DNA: TGTGCCAGCAGTGAAGCGGGTTTGGGAAACCAGCCCCAGCATTTT.

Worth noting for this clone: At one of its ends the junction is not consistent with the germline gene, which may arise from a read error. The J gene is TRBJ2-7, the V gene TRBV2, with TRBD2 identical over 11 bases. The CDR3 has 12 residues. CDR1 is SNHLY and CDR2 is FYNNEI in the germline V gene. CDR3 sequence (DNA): TGTGCCAGCAGTGAAGCGGGTAGCGGGGGGGACTTC. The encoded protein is CASSEAGSGGDF. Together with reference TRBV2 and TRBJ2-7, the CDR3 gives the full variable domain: EPEVTQTPSHQVTQMGQEVILRCVPISNHLYFYWYRQILGQKVEFLVSFYNNEISEKSEIFDDQFSVERPDGSNFTLKIRSTKLEDSAMYFCASSEAGSGGDFGPGTRLTVT.

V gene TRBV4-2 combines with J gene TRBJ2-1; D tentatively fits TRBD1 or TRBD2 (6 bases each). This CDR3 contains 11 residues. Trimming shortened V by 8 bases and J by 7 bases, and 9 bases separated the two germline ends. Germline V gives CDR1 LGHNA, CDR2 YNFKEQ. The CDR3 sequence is CASGGGNEQFF. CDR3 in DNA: TGTGCCAGCGGAGGGGGAAATGAGCAGTTCTTC.

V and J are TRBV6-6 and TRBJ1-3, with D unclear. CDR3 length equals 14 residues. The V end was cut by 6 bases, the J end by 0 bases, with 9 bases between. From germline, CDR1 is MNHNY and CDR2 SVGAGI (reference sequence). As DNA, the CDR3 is TGTGCCAGCAGCCTCAGCCGCTCTGGAAACACCATATATTTT. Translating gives CASSLSRSGNTIYF.

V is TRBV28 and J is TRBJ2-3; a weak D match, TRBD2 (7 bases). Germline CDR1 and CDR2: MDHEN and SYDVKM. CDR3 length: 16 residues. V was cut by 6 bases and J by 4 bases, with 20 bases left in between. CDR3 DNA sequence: TGTGCCAGCAGCCCGGGGGCTAGCGGACTGGCAGATACGCAGTATTTT. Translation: CASSPGASGLADTQYF.

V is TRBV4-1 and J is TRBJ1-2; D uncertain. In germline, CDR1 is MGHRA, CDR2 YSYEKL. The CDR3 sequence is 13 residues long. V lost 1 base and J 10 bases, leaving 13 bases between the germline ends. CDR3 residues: CASSQGTAVNYTF. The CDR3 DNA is TGCGCCAGCAGCCAAGGGACCGCCGTGAACTACACCTTC.

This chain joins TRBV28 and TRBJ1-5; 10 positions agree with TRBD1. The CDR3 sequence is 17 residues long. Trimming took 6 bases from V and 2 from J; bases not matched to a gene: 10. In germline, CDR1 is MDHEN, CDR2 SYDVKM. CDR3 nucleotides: TGTGCCAGCAGACCTGGGACAGGGGTGGGTGGCAATCAGCCCCAGCATTTT. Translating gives CASRPGTGVGGNQPQHF.

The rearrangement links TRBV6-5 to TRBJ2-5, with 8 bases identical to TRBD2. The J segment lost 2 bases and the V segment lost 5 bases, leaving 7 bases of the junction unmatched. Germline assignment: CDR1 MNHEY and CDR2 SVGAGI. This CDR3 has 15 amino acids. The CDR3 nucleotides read TGTGCCAGCAGTCTCAATAGCGGGGAACAAGAGACCCAGTACTTC. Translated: CASSLNSGEQETQYF.

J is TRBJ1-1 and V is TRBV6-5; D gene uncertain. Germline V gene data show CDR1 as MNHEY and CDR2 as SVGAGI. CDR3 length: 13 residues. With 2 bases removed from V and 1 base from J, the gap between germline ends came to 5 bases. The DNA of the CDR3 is TGTGCCAGCAGTTACACAGAGAACACTGAAGCTTTCTTT. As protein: CASSYTENTEAFF.

The CDR3 nucleotides read TGTGCCACCAGTGAGGGGGCTTGGACTGAAGCTTTCTTT. The encoded protein is CATSEGAWTEAFF. The rearrangement uses TRBV24-1 and TRBJ1-1, with TRBD1 as a possible D gene (6 bases). CDR1 is KGHDR and CDR2 is SFDVKD in the germline V gene. The CDR3 extends over 13 amino acids. The ends were cut back, 4 bases at V and 5 bases at J, with 10 bases in the middle.

The CDR3 DNA follows: TGTGCCAGCCGTCCAGAGATTAACACTGAAGCTTTCTTT. Its protein product is CASRPEINTEAFF. The chain recombines TRBV6-5 with TRBJ1-1; D is uncertain. The ends were cut back, 8 bases at V and 2 bases at J, with 12 bases in the middle. The CDR3 extends over 13 amino acids. Germline V CDR1 and CDR2: MNHEY, SVGAGI.

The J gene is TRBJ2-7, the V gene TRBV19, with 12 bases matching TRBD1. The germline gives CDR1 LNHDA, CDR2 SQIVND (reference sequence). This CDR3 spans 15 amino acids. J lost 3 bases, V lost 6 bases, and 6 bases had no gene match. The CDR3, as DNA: TGTGCCAGTAGGAGAGGGACAGGGGGCGGCTACGAGCAGTACTTC. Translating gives CASRRGTGGGYEQYF.

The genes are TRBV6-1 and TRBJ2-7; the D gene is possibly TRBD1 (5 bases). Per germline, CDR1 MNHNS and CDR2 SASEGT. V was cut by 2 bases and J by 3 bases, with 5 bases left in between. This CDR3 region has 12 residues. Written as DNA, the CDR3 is TGTGCCAGCAGTGAAAGGGGCTACGAGCAGTACTTC. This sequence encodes CASSERGYEQYF.

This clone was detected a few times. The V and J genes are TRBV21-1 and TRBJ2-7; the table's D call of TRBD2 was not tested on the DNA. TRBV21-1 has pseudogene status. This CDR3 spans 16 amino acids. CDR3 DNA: TGTGCCAGCCCCAAGACTAGCGCGATCCCCTACTACGAGCAGTACTTC. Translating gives CASPKTSAIPYYEQYF.

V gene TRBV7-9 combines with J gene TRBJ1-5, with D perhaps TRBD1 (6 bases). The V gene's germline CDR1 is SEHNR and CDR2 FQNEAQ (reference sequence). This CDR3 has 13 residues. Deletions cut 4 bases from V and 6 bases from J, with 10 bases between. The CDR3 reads CASSSTGFQPQHF. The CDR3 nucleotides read TGTGCCAGCAGCTCCACAGGGTTTCAGCCCCAGCATTTT.

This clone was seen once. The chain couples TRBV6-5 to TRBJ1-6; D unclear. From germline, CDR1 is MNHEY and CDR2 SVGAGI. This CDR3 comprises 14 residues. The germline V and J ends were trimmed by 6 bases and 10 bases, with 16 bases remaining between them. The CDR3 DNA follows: TGTGCCAGCAGGGAGGAGCAGCCTGGGTCACCCCTCCACTTT. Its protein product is CASREEQPGSPLHF.

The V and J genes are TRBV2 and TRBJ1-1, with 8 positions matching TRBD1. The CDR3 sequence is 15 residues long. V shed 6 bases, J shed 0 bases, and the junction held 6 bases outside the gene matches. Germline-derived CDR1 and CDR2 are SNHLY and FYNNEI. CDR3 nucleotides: TGTGCCAGCAGGCCTGCGACAGGGGTGAACACTGAAGCTTTCTTT. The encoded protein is CASRPATGVNTEAFF.

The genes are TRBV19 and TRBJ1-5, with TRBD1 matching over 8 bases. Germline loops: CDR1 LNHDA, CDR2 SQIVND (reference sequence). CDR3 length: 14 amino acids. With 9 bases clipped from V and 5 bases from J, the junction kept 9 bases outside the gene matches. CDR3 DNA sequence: TGTGCCAGCTCTCCAGGGGGCTTCGATCAGCCCCAGCATTTT. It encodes CASSPGGFDQPQHF.

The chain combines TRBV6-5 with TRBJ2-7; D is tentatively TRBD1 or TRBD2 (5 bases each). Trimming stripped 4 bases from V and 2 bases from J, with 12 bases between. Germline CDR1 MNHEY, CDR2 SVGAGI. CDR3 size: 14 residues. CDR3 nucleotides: TGTGCCAGCAGTTTGGGGGTCAGTCCCTACGAGCAGTACTTC. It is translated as CASSLGVSPYEQYF.